This T cell receptor (beta chain) was retrieved from a study of blood T cell repertoires in COVID-19. Study information: The origin of the acute and convalescent COVID-19 samples was the United States, Italy and Spain. T cells, B-cell-depleted T cells, or PBMCs supplied cDNA or gDNA.

The germline CDR1 and CDR2 sequences are SSHAT and FNYEAQ (reference sequence). CDR3 size: 14 residues. Turning to this clone: One end of the junction does not line up with germline, which may come from a read error.

Profiling relied on immunoSEQ multiplex PCR, and the TCRdb table lists in-frame clones only, not all of them. The sample has some 170,000 clones; about 80% are singletons. The chain has TRBV7-7 and TRBJ2-7, with TRBD1 matching over 7 bases. This clonotype originated in a woman in her forties or fifties with active or convalescent COVID-19. Specimen: peripheral blood. Here the CDR3 reads CASSQNRDSYEQYF. The CDR3, as DNA: TGTGCTAGCAGCCAAAACCGGGACAGCTACGAGCAGTACTTC.